A single T cell receptor (beta chain) is shown here with its context. The entry originates in a study of PD-L1 blockade in urothelial cancer. Turning to the study itself: Males with bladder-origin urothelial cancer constituted about 90% of the roughly 30 patients.

The CDR3 is 18 amino acids. With 2 bases clipped from V and 7 bases from J, the junction kept 9 bases outside the gene matches. The germline V gene encodes CDR1 SGHTA and CDR2 FQGTGA. TCRdb keeps only in-frame clones here, not all; method: immunoSEQ multiplex PCR. The sample yields 30,000 to 50,000 clones, about 89% seen once. The receptor was isolated from a man aged 55 to 70 with urothelial cancer. This material consisted of PBMCs, taken around atezolizumab (anti-PD-L1) treatment. This sequence joins TRBV7-3 and TRBJ2-2, with 14 bases fitting TRBD2. CDR3 sequence reads: CASSLHQTSGRGNGELFF. The CDR3 DNA follows: TGTGCCAGCAGCTTACATCAGACTAGCGGGAGGGGGAACGGGGAGCTGTTTTTT.